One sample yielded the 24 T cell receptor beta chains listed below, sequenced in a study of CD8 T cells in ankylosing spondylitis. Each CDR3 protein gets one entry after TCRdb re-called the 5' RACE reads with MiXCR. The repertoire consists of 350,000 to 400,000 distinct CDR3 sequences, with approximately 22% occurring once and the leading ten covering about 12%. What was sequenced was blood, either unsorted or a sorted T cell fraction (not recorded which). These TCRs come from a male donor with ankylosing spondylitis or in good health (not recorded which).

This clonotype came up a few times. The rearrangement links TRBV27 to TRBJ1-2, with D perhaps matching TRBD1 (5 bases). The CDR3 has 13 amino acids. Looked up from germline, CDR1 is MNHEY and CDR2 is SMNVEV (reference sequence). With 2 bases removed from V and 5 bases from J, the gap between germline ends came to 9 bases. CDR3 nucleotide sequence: TGTGCCAGCAGTTTAAGGGGAGGTTATGGCTACACCTTC. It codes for CASSLRGGYGYTF.

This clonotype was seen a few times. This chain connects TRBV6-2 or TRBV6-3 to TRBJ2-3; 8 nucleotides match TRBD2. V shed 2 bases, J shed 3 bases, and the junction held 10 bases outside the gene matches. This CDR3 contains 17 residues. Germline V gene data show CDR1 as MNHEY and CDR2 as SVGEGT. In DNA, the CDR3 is TGTGCCAGCAGTTACGTCCTGCGGCGGGGGGATACAGATACGCAGTATTTT. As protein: CASSYVLRRGDTDTQYF.

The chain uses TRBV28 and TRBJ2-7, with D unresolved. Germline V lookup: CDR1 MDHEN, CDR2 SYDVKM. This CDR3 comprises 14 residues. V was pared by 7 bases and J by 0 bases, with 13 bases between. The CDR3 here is CASTLDIRSYEQYF. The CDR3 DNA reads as TGTGCCAGCACCCTCGACATACGCTCCTACGAGCAGTACTTC.

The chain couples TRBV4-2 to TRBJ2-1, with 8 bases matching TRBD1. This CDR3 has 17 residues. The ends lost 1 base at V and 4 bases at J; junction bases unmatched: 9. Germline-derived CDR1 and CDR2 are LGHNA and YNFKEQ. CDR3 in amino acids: CASSQAVAGGGYNEQFF. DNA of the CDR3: TGTGCCAGCAGCCAAGCAGTGGCAGGGGGCGGTTACAATGAGCAGTTCTTC.

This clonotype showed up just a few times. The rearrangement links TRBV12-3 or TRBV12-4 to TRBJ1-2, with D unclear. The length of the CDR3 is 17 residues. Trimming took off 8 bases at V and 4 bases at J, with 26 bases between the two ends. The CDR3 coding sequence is TGTGCCAGCGCCTGGGTAGCGGCTCCAACGGCTGGCTATGGCTACACCTTC. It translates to CASAWVAAPTAGYGYTF.

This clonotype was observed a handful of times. Here the CDR3 DNA reads TGTGCCAGCAGCCCCACCAGGGGGGGAAACACAGATACGCAGTATTTT. This translates into CASSPTRGGNTDTQYF. The V call is TRBV9, the J call TRBJ2-3; possibly TRBD1 or TRBD2 for D (7 bases each). This CDR3 has 16 amino acids. V was cut by 4 bases and J by 2 bases, with 17 bases left in between. Germline CDR1 is SGDLS and CDR2 is YYNGEE.

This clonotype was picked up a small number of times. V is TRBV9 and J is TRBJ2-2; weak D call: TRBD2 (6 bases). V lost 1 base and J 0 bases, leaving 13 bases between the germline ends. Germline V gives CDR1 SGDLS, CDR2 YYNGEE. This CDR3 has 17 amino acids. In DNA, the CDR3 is TGTGCCAGCAGCGTACTAAAGGGGACTCCGAACACCGGGGAGCTGTTTTTT. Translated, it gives CASSVLKGTPNTGELFF.

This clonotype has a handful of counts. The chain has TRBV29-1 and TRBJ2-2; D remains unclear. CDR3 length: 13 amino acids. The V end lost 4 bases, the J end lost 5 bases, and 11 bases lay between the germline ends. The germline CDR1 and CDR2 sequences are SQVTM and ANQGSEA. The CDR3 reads CSVGVPGTGELFF. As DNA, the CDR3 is TGCAGCGTTGGAGTTCCGGGTACCGGGGAGCTGTTTTTT.

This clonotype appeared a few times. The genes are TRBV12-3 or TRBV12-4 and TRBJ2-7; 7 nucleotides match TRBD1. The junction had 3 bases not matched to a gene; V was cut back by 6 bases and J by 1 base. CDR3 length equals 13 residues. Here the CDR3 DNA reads TGTGCCAGCAGCTCGACAGGGTCCTACGAGCAGTACTTC. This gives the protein CASSSTGSYEQYF.

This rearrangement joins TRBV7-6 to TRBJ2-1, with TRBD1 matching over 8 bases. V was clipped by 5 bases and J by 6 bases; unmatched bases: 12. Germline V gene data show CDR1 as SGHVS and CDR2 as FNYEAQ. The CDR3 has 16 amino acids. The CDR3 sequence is CASSPQKDRDLNEQFF. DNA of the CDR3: TGTGCCAGCAGCCCCCAGAAGGACAGGGACCTCAATGAGCAGTTCTTC.

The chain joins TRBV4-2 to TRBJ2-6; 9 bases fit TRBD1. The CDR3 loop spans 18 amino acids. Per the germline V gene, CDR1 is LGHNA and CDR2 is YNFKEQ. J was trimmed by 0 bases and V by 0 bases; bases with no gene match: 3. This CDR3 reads CASSQDETGGSGANVLTF. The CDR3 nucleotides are TGTGCCAGCAGCCAAGATGAGACAGGGGGCTCTGGGGCCAACGTCCTGACTTTC.

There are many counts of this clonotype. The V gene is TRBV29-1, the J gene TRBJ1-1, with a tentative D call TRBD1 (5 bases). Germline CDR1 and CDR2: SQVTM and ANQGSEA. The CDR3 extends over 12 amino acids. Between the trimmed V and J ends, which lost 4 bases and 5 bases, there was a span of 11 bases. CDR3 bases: TGCAGCGTTGCAGGCGGGGGGACTGAAGCTTTCTTT. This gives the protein CSVAGGGTEAFF.

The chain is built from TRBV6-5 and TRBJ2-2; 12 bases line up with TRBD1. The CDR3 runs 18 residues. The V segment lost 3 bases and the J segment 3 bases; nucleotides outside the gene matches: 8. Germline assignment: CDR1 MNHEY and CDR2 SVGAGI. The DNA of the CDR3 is TGTGCCAGCAGTTATCTTGGGACAGGGGGCGGTGACACCGGGGAGCTGTTTTTT. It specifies CASSYLGTGGGDTGELFF.

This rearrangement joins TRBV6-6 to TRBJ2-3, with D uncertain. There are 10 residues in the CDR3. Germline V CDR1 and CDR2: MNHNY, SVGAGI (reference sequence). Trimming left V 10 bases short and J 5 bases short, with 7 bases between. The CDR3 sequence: CATWEDTQYF. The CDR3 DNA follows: TGTGCCACTTGGGAAGATACGCAGTATTTT.

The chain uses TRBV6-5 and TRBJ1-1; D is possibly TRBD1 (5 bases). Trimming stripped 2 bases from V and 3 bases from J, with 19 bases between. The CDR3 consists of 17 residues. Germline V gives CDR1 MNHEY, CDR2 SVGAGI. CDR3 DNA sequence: TGTGCCAGCAGTTACGGGGCAGGAGGGATCGCGGACACTGAAGCTTTCTTT. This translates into CASSYGAGGIADTEAFF.

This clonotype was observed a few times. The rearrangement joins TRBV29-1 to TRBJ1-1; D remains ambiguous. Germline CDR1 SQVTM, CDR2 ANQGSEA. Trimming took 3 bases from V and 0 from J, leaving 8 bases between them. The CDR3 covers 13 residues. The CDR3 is CSVDRQMNTEAFF. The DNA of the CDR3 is TGCAGCGTTGATCGGCAGATGAACACTGAAGCTTTCTTT.

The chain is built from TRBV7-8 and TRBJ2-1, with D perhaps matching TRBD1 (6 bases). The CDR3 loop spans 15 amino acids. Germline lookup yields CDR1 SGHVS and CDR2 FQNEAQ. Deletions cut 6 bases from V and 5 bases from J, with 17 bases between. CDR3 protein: CASSSLGAANNEQFF. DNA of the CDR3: TGTGCCAGCAGTTCGCTGGGGGCGGCTAACAATGAGCAGTTCTTC. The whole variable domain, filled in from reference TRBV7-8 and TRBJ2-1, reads GAGVSQSPRYKVAKRGQDVALRCDPISGHVSLFWYQQALGQGPEFLTYFQNEAQLDKSGLPSDRFFAERPEGSVSTLKIQRTQQEDSAVYLCASSSLGAANNEQFFGPGTRLTVL.

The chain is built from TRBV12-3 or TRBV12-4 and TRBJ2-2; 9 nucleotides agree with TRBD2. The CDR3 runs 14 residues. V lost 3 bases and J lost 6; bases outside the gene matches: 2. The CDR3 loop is CASSLRGGAGELFF. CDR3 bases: TGTGCCAGCAGTTTGCGGGGGGGCGCCGGGGAGCTGTTTTTT.

CDR3 residues: CASSSRSQTYEQYF. DNA of the CDR3: TGTGCCAGCAGTTCCCGGTCCCAGACGTACGAGCAGTACTTC. V is TRBV27 and J is TRBJ2-7; D is uncertain. CDR1 is MNHEY and CDR2 is SMNVEV in the germline V gene (reference sequence). This CDR3 comprises 14 residues. V dropped 4 bases and J dropped 4 bases, with 14 bases sitting between them.

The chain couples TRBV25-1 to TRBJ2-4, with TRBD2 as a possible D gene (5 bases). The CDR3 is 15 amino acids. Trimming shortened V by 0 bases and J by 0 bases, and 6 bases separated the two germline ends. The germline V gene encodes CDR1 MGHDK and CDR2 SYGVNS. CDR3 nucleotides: TGTGCCAGCAGTGAATACGAGGGAGCCAAAAACATTCAGTACTTC. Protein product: CASSEYEGAKNIQYF.

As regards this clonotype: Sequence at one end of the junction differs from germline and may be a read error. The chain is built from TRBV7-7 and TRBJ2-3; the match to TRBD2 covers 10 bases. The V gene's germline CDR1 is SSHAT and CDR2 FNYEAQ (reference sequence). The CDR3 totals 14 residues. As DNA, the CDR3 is TGTGCTAGCAGCCCGCAGGGACTAGCGGATACGCAGTATTTT. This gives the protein CASSPQGLADTQYF. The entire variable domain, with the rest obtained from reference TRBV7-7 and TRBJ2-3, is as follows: GAGVSQSPRYKVTKRGQDVTLRCDPISSHATLYWYQQALGQGPEFLTYFNYEAQPDKSGLPSDRFSAERPEGSISTLTIQRTEQRDSAMYRCASSPQGLADTQYFGPGTRLTVL.

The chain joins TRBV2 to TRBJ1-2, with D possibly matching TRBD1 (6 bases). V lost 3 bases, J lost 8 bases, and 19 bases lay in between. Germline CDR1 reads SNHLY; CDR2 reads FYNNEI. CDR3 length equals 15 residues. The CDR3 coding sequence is TGTGCCAGCAGTGATTGGGACGACCTTAGGGGGGGCTACACCTTC. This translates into CASSDWDDLRGGYTF.

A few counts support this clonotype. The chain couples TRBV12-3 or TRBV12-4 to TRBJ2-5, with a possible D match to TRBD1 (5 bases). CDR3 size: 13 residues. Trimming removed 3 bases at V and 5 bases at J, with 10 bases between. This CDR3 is CASSFIRVETQYF. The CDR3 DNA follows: TGTGCCAGCAGTTTTATCAGGGTCGAGACCCAGTACTTC.

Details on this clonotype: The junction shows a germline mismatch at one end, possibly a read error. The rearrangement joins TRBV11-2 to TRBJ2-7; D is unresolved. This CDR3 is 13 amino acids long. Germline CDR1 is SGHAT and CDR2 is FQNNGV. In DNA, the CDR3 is TGTGCCAGCGGCTTATCGCCATCCTACGAGCAGTACTTC. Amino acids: CASGLSPSYEQYF.